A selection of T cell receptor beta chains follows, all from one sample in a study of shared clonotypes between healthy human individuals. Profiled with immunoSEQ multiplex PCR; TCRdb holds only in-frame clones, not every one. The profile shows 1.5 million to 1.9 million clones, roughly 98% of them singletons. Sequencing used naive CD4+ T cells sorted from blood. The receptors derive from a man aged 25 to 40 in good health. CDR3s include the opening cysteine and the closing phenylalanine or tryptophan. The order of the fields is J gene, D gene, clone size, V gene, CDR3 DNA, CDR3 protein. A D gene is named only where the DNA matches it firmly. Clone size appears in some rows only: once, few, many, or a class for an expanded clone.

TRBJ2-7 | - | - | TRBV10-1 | TGCGCCAGCAGTGAGTCGGGACGGACCTACGAGCAGTACTTC | CASSESGRTYEQYF
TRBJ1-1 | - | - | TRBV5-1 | TGCGCCAGCAGCTTGGGCGACAGACTGGAAGCTTTCTTT | CASSLGDRLEAFF
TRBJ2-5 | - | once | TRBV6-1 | TGTGCCAGCAGGAGGCAGGATTGGGAGACCCAGTACTTC | CASRRQDWETQYF
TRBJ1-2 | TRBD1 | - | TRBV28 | TGTGCCAGCAGTCGTAGGCCCGGGACAGCCTATGGCTACACCTTC | CASSRRPGTAYGYTF
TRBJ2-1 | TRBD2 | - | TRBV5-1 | TGCGCCAGCAGCTGGGGGACTAGCGGGGGCGTTGACAATGAGCAGTTCTTC | CASSWGTSGGVDNEQFF
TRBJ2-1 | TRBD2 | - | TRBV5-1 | TGCGCCAGCAATTATCTGGCGGGAGAGTTCTACAATGAGCAGTTCTTC | CASNYLAGEFYNEQFF
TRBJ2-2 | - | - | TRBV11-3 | TGTGCCAGCAGTTTAAGAGGGACTAACACCGGGGAGCTGTTTTTT | CASSLRGTNTGELFF
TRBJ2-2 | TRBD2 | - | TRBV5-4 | TGTGCCAGCAGCCATGGACTAGCCTACACCGGGGAGCTGTTTTTT | CASSHGLAYTGELFF
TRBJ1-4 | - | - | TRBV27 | TGTGCCAGCAGTTTATCGTCCAGGGGAATTAATGAAAAACTGTTTTTT | CASSLSSRGINEKLFF
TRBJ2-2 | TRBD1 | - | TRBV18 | TGTGCCAGCTCACCGGGGACAGGGAGCGACACCGGGGAGCTGTTTTTT | CASSPGTGSDTGELFF
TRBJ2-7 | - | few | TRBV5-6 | TGTGCCAGCAGCTTGGGCTACGAGCAGTACTTC | CASSLGYEQYF
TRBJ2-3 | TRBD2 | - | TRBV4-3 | TGCGCCAGCAGCCGAAAGCGGGACGCTAGCACAGATACGCAGTATTTT | CASSRKRDASTDTQYF
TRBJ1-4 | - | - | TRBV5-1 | TGCGCCAGCAGCGACCCGTCAGCAGCCGGTGGGAAAAAACTGTTTTTT | CASSDPSAAGGKKLFF
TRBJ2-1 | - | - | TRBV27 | TGTGCCAGCAGTTTATTGGGCTCCAACTACAATGAGCAGTTCTTC | CASSLLGSNYNEQFF
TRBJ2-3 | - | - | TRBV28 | TGTGCCAGCAATCAGCGGTACACAGATACGCAGTATTTT | CASNQRYTDTQYF
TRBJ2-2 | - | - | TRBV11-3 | TGTGCCAGCAGCTTCGTTTCGACAGAGAACACCGGGGAGCTGTTTTTT | CASSFVSTENTGELFF
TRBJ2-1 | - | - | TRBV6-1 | TGTGCCAGCAGTGCGATCCAACTACGGACTACTGAGCAGTTCTTC | CASSAIQLRTTEQFF
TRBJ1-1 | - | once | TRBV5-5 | TGTGCCAGCAGCACTCTCTCGGGACTTTCGAACACTGAAGCTTTCTTT | CASSTLSGLSNTEAFF
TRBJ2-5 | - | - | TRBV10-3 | TGTGCCATCAGTGCAGTTACAACCCAAGAGACCCAGTACTTC | CAISAVTTQETQYF
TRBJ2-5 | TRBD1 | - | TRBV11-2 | TGTGCCAGCAGCTTTTGGGACAGTTTGGAAGAGACCCAGTACTTC | CASSFWDSLEETQYF
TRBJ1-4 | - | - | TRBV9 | TGTGCCAGCAGCGTAGGGGTTGGTGCAACTAATGAAAAACTGTTTTTT | CASSVGVGATNEKLFF
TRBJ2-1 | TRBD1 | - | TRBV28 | TGTGCCAGCCGACACGACAGGGGTAGTTGGGACAATGAGCAGTTCTTC | CASRHDRGSWDNEQFF
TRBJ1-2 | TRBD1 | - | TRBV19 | TGTGCCAGTAGCACCGTCCCGGGACAGGGTCAGGGCTACACCTTC | CASSTVPGQGQGYTF
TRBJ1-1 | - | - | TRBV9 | TGTGCCAGCAGCGTAGACGGCAGGCTCAAGAACACTGAAGCTTTCTTT | CASSVDGRLKNTEAFF
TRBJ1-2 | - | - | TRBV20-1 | TGCAGTGCTAGGGGCACAGGGAACTACACCTTC | CSARGTGNYTF
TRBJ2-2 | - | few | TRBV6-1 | TGTGCCAGCAGGCTGAGGACTTTGAACACCGGGGAGCTGTTTTTT | CASRLRTLNTGELFF
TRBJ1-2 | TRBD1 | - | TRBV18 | TGTGCCAGCTCACCGCAGGGGGCGGACTATGGCTACACCTTC | CASSPQGADYGYTF
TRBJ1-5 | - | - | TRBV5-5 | TGTGCCAGCAGCTCCGGGGGCTTCGGTGAGCCCCAGCATTTT | CASSSGGFGEPQHF
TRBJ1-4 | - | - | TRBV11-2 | TGTGCCAGCAGCCTAGCTCCCGTAAATGAAAAACTGTTTTTT | CASSLAPVNEKLFF
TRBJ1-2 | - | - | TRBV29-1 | TGCAGCGTTGAATATTCGGGGTACGGCTACACCTTC | CSVEYSGYGYTF
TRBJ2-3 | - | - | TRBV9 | TGTGCCAGCAGCCACCAGGAAACGACAGATACGCAGTATTTT | CASSHQETTDTQYF
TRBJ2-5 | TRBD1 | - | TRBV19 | TGTGCCAGTAGGGACAGGGGGGAGACCCAGTACTTC | CASRDRGETQYF
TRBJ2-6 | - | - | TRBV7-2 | TGTGCCAGCAGCTTAGTGCCGGGGTCTGGGGCCAACGTCCTGACTTTC | CASSLVPGSGANVLTF
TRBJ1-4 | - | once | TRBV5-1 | TGCGCCAGCAGCTCCCGGGCGACAGGAGATGAAAAACTGTTTTTT | CASSSRATGDEKLFF
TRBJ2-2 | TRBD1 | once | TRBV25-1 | TGTGCCAGCAGGAAGGCAGGGGGCACCGGGGAGCTGTTTTTT | CASRKAGGTGELFF
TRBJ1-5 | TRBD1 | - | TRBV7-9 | TGTGCCAGCAGCTTCGGACAGGGAAACCAGCCCCAGCATTTT | CASSFGQGNQPQHF
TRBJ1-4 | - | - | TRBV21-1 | TGTGCCAGCAGCAAGGGAGAATATAATGAAAAACTGTTTTTT | CASSKGEYNEKLFF
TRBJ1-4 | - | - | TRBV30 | TGTGCCTGGACTGAAGACCCTCGGGCAACTAATGAAAAACTGTTTTTT | CAWTEDPRATNEKLFF